This T cell receptor (beta chain) appears in the sequencing data of a study of spatial heterogeneity in lung cancer. This clonotype was counted at least ten times. A single record per CDR3 protein comes from TCRdb applying MiXCR to the 5' RACE reads. The data hold about 42,000 distinct CDR3 sequences, with approximately 7% observed a single time. V was pared by 3 bases and J by 0 bases, with 13 bases between. CDR1 and CDR2 from the germline V gene are MNHNY and SVGAGI (reference sequence). CDR3 size: 16 residues. The time point was: sample taken at primary tumor resection. Unsorted whole RNA from tumor, nontumor lung or frozen PBMC underwent sequencing. The donors, about 74 patients with untreated early-stage non-small cell lung cancer, provided the samples.

Specimen: PBMCs, collected at surgery. The chain has TRBV6-6 and TRBJ2-3, with a possible D match to TRBD2 (6 bases). This receptor was identified in a female donor with early-stage non-small cell lung cancer. This CDR3 reads CASSYPLRGSTDTQYF. CDR3 nucleotide sequence: TGTGCCAGCAGTTATCCCCTGCGGGGTAGCACAGATACGCAGTATTTT.